Included here is one TCR beta chain sequence, with context. Additional DNA sequences in this sample encode the identical CDR3. The CDR3 consists of 17 residues. V was pared by 5 bases and J by 4 bases, with 16 bases of the junction left unmatched. Germline lookup yields CDR1 LNHDA and CDR2 SQIVND (reference sequence). This sample stems from a study of cytomegalovirus exposure and HLA in healthy donors. It was with 60 Vbeta and 13 Jbeta primers that the PCR ran. TCRdb's copy holds only in-frame clones and misses some; the assay was immunoSEQ multiplex PCR. The table lists about 180,000 clones, about 81% of them singletons.

Sequenced input: PBMCs. J is TRBJ1-1 and V is TRBV19, with 7 bases aligning to TRBD1. This TCR was recovered from a middle-aged man in good health and CMV-seronegative. The DNA of the CDR3 is TGTGCCAGTAGTTTCCCCGGACAGGTTTTTCGGGGCACTGAAGCTTTCTTT. Translated: CASSFPGQVFRGTEAFF. Supplemented by reference TRBV19 and TRBJ1-1, the full variable domain reads DGGITQSPKYLFRKEGQNVTLSCEQNLNHDAMYWYRQDPGQGLRLIYYSQIVNDFQKGDIAEGYSVSREKKESFPLTVTSAQKNPTAFYLCASSFPGQVFRGTEAFFGQGTRLTVV.